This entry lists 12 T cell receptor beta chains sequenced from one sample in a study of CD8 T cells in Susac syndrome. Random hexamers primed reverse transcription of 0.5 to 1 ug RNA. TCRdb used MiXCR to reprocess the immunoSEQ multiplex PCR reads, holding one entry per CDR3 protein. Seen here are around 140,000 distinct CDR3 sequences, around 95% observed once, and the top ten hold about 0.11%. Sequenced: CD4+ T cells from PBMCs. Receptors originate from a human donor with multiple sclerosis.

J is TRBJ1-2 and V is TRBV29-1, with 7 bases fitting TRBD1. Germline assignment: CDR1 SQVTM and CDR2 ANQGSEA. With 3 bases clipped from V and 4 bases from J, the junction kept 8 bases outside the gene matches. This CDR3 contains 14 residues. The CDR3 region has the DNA TGCAGCGTTGATCCCCAACCAGGGGGCTATGGCTACACCTTC. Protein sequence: CSVDPQPGGYGYTF.

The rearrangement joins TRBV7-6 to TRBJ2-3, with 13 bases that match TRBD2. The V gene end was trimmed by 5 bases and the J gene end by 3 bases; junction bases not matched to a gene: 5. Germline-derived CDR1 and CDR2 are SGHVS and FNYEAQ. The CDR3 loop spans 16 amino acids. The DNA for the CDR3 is TGTGCCAGCAGCCCCACGGGACTAGCGGGGACAGATACGCAGTATTTT. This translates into CASSPTGLAGTDTQYF. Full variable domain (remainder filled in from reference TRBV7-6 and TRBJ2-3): GAGVSQSPRYKVTKRGQDVALRCDPISGHVSLYWYRQALGQGPEFLTYFNYEAQQDKSGLPNDRFSAERPEGSISTLTIQRTEQRDSAMYRCASSPTGLAGTDTQYFGPGTRLTVL.

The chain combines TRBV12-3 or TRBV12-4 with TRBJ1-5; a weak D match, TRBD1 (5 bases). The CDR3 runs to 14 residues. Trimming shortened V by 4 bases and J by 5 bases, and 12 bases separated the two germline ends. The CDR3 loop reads CASSSGKTHQPQHF. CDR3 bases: TGTGCCAGCAGTTCAGGGAAAACTCATCAGCCCCAGCATTTT.

The CDR3 protein is CASSQVSGYEQYF. CDR3 DNA: TGTGCCAGCAGCCAAGTTTCCGGCTACGAGCAGTACTTC. V gene TRBV3-1 combines with J gene TRBJ2-7; D is undetermined. Trimming cost V 1 base and J 3 bases, with 7 bases left between them. This CDR3 contains 13 residues. Germline values: CDR1 LGHDT, CDR2 YNNKEL (reference sequence).

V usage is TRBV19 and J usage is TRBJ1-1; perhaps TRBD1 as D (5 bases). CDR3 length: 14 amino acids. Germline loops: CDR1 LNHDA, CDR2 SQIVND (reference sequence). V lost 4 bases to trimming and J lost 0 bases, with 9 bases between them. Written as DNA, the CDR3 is TGTGCCAGTAGTACTCGACAGATGAACACTGAAGCTTTCTTT. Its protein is CASSTRQMNTEAFF.

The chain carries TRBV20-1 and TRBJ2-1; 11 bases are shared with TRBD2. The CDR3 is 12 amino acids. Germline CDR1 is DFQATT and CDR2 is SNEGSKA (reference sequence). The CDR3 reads CRVLAGVNEQFF. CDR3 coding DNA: TGCAGGGTACTAGCGGGAGTCAATGAGCAGTTCTTC.

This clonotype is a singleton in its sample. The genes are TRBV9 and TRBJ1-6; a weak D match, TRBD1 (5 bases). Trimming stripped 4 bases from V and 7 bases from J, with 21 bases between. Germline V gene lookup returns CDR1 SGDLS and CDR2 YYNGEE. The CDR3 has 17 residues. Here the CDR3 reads CASSPRARAGLNSPLHF. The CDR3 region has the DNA TGTGCCAGCAGCCCCCGCGCCAGGGCAGGCCTGAATTCACCCCTCCACTTT.

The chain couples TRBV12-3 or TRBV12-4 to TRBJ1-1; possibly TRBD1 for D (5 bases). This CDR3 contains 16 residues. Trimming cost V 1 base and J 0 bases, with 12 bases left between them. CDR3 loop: CASSLGVSGMNTEAFF. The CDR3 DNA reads TGTGCCAGCAGTTTAGGGGTCTCAGGGATGAACACTGAAGCTTTCTTT.

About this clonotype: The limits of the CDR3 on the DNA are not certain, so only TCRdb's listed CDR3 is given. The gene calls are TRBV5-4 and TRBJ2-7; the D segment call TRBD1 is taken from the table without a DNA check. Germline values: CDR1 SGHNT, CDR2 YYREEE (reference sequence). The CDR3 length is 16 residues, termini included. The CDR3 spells CASSFGSGVSSYEQYF.

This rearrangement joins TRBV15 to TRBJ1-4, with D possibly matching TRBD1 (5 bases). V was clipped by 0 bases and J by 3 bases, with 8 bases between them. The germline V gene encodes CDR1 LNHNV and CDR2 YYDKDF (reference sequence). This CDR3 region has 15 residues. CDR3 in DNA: TGTGCCACCAGCAGAGATCCCAGGGCTAATGAAAAACTGTTTTTT. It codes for CATSRDPRANEKLFF.

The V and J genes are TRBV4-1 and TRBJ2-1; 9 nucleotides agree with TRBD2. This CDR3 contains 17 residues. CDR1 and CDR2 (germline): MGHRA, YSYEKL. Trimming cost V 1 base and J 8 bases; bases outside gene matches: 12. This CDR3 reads CASSQGGGSGRSYEQFF. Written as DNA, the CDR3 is TGCGCCAGCAGCCAAGGAGGCGGTAGCGGGAGATCGTATGAGCAGTTCTTC.

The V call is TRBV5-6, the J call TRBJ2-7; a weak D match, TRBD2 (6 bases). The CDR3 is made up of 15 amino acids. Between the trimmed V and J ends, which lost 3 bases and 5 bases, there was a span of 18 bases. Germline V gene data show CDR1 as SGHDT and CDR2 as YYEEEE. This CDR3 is CASSSLAGRYNEQYF. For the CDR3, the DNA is TGTGCCAGCAGCTCTCTGGCGGGGCGCTATAACGAGCAGTACTTC.